This is a list of T cell receptor beta chains from one sample in a study of T-cell reconstitution after alpha-beta-depleted transplantation in children. From the PCR reads, TCRdb called clonotypes with MiXCR, one entry per CDR3 protein. The profile shows more than 400,000 distinct CDR3 sequences, about an eighth of them singletons. The sample here was PBMCs, mostly from graft donor cells, taken 180 days after TCRalphabeta/CD19-depleted stem cell transplant. Receptors were obtained from a female patient aged 2 to 10 who had a stem cell transplant for aplastic anemia, so the T cells may come from the graft donor. The CDR3 runs from the conserved cysteine through the conserved F or W. D genes are given only for firm matches. Rows give clone size only sometimes, using once, few, many, or a class for an expanded clone.

V gene	clone size	D gene	J gene	CDR3 DNA	CDR3 protein
TRBV27	many	.	TRBJ2-2	TGTGCCAGCAGTCACGACACCCACTGGGGCACCGGGGAGCTGTTTTTT	CASSHDTHWGTGELFF
TRBV7-6	many	TRBD2	TRBJ2-2	TGTGCCAGCAGCTTAGTTGCCGGGAGGGCCCCCGGGGAGCTGTTTTTT	CASSLVAGRAPGELFF
TRBV7-2	many	.	TRBJ2-3	TGTGCCAGCAGCTTAATGAGCACAGATACGCAGTATTTT	CASSLMSTDTQYF
TRBV9	few	TRBD2	TRBJ2-1	TGTGCCAGCAGCGTCTCCACCCGGAGCGGGACGGAACATAGCGGGAGGGACAATGAGCAGTTCTTC	CASSVSTRSGTEHSGRDNEQFF
TRBV6-2/TRBV6-3	.	.	TRBJ1-5	TGTGCCAGCAATTCGGGTCGGGACCCTCGGGGCAATCAGCCCCAGCATTTT	CASNSGRDPRGNQPQHF
TRBV6-1	few	TRBD2	TRBJ2-2	TGTGCCAGCAGTGAACAACTAGCGTTTCCCGGGGAGCTGTTTTTT	CASSEQLAFPGELFF
TRBV7-3	.	TRBD2	TRBJ2-1	TGTGCCAGCAGCTTGGACCCTAGCGGAGGGATCTACAATGAGCAGTTCTTC	CASSLDPSGGIYNEQFF
TRBV7-3	few	TRBD2	TRBJ2-3	TGTGCCAGCAGCCGAGGACTAGCGGGGCCTCCAGATACGCAGTATTTT	CASSRGLAGPPDTQYF
TRBV4-1	.	.	TRBJ2-1	TGCGCCAGCAGCCAAGATAAGGACTACCGTAGAGGTGAGCAGTTCTTC	CASSQDKDYRRGEQFF
TRBV27	few	TRBD2	TRBJ2-7	TGTGCCAGCAGTTTCGACGGGGGGAGCTCCTACGAGCAGTACTTC	CASSFDGGSSYEQYF
TRBV6-1	few	TRBD1	TRBJ1-1	TGTGCCAGCAGTGAACAGAGGGGGCTATTTAACACTGAAGCTTTCTTT	CASSEQRGLFNTEAFF
TRBV7-2	few	.	TRBJ2-3	TGTGCCAGCAGCTTAGTCGGAGGGGACACAGATACGCAGTATTTT	CASSLVGGDTDTQYF
TRBV18	.	.	TRBJ2-5	TGTGCCAGCTCACCTGGGGGCGGCGAGACCCAGTACTTC	CASSPGGGETQYF
TRBV28	.	.	TRBJ2-7	TGTGCCAGCAGTTTATTCGCGACAGACTACGAGCAGTACTTC	CASSLFATDYEQYF
TRBV11-2	.	.	TRBJ1-5	TGTGCCAGCAGCTTAGGAGGGGTACCGAGAACTTATAGCAATCAGCCCCAGCATTTT	CASSLGGVPRTYSNQPQHF
TRBV5-1	.	TRBD1	TRBJ1-1	TGCGCCAGCAGCTCGTGGACAGGGGTGACTGAAGCTTTCTTT	CASSSWTGVTEAFF
TRBV20-1	.	TRBD2	TRBJ2-1	TGCAGTGCTGGTTCTAGCGGGCCCTACAATGAGCAGTTCTTC	CSAGSSGPYNEQFF
TRBV7-2	.	.	TRBJ2-2	TGTGCCAGCAGCGGTCAGGCTCCCGGGGAGCTGTTTTTT	CASSGQAPGELFF
TRBV20-1	few	.	TRBJ1-1	TGCAGTGCTAGAGATCCTTCCCCCAGGAACACTGAAGCTTTCTTT	CSARDPSPRNTEAFF
TRBV18	.	.	TRBJ1-5	TGTGCCAGCCACGGCGGGGGAAGCAATCAGCCCCAGCATTTT	CASHGGGSNQPQHF
TRBV7-2	many	TRBD2	TRBJ2-3	TGTGCCAGCAGCCCCCCAGGGCTAGCGGGAGAGGCGCAGTATTTT	CASSPPGLAGEAQYF
TRBV15	.	.	TRBJ1-5	TGTGCCACCAGCAGACAGAGCAATCAGCCCCAGCATTTT	CATSRQSNQPQHF
TRBV7-6	once	.	TRBJ2-5	TGTGCCAGCAGACCCACCAGGGCCTGGGAGACCCAGTACTTC	CASRPTRAWETQYF
TRBV7-2	many	.	TRBJ2-5	TGTGCCAGCAGCTTACTCGGACAAGAGACCCAGTACTTC	CASSLLGQETQYF
TRBV18	few	TRBD1	TRBJ2-5	TGTGCCAGCTCACCATCGGACAGGGGTGGAGAGACCCAGTACTTC	CASSPSDRGGETQYF
TRBV10-3	.	TRBD1	TRBJ2-6	TGTGCCATCAGGCCGTTCGGGACAGGGGGCTCTGGGGCCAACGTCCTGACTTTC	CAIRPFGTGGSGANVLTF
TRBV27	.	.	TRBJ2-3	TGTGCCAGCAGATCAGGACTCGTCACAGATACGCAGTATTTT	CASRSGLVTDTQYF
TRBV5-6	.	.	TRBJ2-1	TGTGCCAGCAGCTACGACAATGAGCAGTTCTTC	CASSYDNEQFF
TRBV7-9	.	.	TRBJ2-1	TGTGCCAGCAGCTTCCAGGCCTACAATGAGCAGTTCTTC	CASSFQAYNEQFF
TRBV5-1	many	TRBD2	TRBJ2-3	TGCGCCAGCAGCTCCGGACTAGCGGGAGGGCCAGGGGATACGCAGTATTTT	CASSSGLAGGPGDTQYF
TRBV4-2	.	.	TRBJ2-7	TGTGCCAGCAGCCACTACGATGGACAATCCTACGAGCAGTACTTC	CASSHYDGQSYEQYF
TRBV12-3/TRBV12-4	few	.	TRBJ1-2	TGTGCCAGCAGTCCCTGGGACCGAAACTATGGCTACACCTTC	CASSPWDRNYGYTF
TRBV19	few	.	TRBJ2-6	TGTGCCACCGGAGACAGGAGGGCTGGGGCCAACGTCCTGACTTTC	CATGDRRAGANVLTF
TRBV5-1	few	.	TRBJ2-2	TGCGCCAGCAGCTTGGGTGCGGGTACCGGGGAGCTGTTTTTT	CASSLGAGTGELFF
TRBV12-3/TRBV12-4	.	.	TRBJ2-3	TGTGCCAGCAGACCCTCCTCCGATACGCAGTATTTT	CASRPSSDTQYF
TRBV20-1	many	.	TRBJ1-1	TGCAGTGCAAGACGACAGAACACTGAAGCTTTCTTT	CSARRQNTEAFF
TRBV9	.	.	TRBJ2-2	TGTGCCAGCAGCGTAGGTCCAGGAAGCACCGGGGAGCTGTTTTTT	CASSVGPGSTGELFF
TRBV28	.	.	TRBJ1-1	TGTGCCAGCAGTTCTCTACAGGGCCAGTACACTGAAGCTTTCTTT	CASSSLQGQYTEAFF
TRBV7-2	many	.	TRBJ2-1	TGTGCCAGCAGCCCCGTGGGTTACAATGAGCAGTTCTTC	CASSPVGYNEQFF
TRBV4-3	.	.	TRBJ2-1	TGCGCCAGCAGCCAAGGGGGACTCCTGGTCTACAATGAGCAGTTCTTC	CASSQGGLLVYNEQFF
TRBV5-1	many	TRBD1	TRBJ2-5	TGCGCCAGCAGCTCAGGGACAGGAGAGACCCAGTACTTC	CASSSGTGETQYF
TRBV20-1	few	.	TRBJ1-5	TGCAGTGCTAGAGGTCGACAGCGTGATTATAGCAATCAGCCCCAGCATTTT	CSARGRQRDYSNQPQHF
TRBV5-1	few	.	TRBJ2-7	TGCGCCAGCAGCTTCAGGGGAAGGGACGAGCAGTACTTC	CASSFRGRDEQYF
TRBV29-1	many	TRBD2	TRBJ2-3	TGCAGCGTTGGGCCCCTTGTGGGGACTAGCGGGAGGGTGGATACGCAGTATTTT	CSVGPLVGTSGRVDTQYF
TRBV12-3/TRBV12-4	.	TRBD1	TRBJ2-1	TGTGCCAGCAGCGTCACCAGGGGGCCCCACAATGAGCAGTTCTTC	CASSVTRGPHNEQFF